The present T cell receptor (beta chain) was sequenced within a study of blood T cell repertoires in COVID-19. Study-wide context: Acute-phase and convalescent COVID-19 samples originated in the United States, Italy and Spain. The cDNA or gDNA used as material had been derived from T cells, B-cell-depleted T cells, or PBMCs.

As processed by the authors: Reference gene primer amplification gave nucleated cell count estimates. Assay used: immunoSEQ multiplex PCR; TCRdb lists only in-frame clones, some missing. V and J calls and clone size are given by that table; D and trimming were obtained from the DNA. The sample includes 50,000 or so clones, roughly four fifths of them seen just once. The CDR3 covers 14 residues. Unmatched junction bases numbered 6, after V lost 5 bases and J lost 14 bases. Germline CDR1 SGHAT, CDR2 FQNNGV. This chain connects TRBV11-2 to TRBJ2-1; 16 bases match TRBD2. The receptor comes from a man aged 35 to 55 with acute or convalescent COVID-19. What was sequenced was peripheral blood. This CDR3 is CASSHGTSGGGKFF. The CDR3, as DNA: TGTGCCAGCAGCCACGGGACTAGCGGGGGGGGCAAGTTCTTC.